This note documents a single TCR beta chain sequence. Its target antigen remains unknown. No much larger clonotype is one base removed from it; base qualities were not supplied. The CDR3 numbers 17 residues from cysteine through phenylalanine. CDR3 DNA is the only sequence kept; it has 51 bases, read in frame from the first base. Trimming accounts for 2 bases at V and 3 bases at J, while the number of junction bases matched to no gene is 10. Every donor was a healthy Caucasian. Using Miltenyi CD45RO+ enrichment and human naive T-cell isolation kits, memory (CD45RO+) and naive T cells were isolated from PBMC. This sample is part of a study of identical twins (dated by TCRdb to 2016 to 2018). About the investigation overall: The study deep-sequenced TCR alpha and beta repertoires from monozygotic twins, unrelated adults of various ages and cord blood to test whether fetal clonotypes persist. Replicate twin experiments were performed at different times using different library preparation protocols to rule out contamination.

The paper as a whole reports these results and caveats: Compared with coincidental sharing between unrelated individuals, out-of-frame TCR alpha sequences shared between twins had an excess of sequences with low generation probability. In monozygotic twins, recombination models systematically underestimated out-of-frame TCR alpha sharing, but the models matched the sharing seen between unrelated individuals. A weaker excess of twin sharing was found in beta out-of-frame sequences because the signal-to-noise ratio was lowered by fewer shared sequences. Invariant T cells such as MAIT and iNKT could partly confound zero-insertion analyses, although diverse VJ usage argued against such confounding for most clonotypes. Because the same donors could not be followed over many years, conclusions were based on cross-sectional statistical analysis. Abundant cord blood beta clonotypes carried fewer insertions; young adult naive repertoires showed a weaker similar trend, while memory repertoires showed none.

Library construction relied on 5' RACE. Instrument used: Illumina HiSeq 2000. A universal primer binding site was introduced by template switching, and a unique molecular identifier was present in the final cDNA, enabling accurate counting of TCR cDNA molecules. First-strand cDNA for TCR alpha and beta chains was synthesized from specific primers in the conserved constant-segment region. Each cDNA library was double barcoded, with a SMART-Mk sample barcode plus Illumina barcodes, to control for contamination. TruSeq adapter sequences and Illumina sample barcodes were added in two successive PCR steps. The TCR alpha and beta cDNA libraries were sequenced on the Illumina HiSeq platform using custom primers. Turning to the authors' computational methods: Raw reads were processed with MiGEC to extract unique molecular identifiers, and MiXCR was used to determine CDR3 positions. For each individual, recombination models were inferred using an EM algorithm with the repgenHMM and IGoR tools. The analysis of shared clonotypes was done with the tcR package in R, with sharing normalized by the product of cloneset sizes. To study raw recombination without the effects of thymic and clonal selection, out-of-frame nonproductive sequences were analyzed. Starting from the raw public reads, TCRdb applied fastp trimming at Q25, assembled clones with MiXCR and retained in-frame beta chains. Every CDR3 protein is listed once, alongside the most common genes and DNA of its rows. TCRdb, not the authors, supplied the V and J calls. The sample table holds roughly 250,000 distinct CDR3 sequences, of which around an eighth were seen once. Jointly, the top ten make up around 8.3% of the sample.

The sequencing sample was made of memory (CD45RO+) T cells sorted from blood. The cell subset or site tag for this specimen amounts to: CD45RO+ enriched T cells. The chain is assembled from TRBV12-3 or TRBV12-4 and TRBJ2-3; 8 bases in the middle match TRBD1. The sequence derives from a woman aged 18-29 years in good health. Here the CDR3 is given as CASSLSYRGAGTDTQYF. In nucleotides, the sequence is TGTGCCAGCAGTTTATCCTACAGGGGGGCGGGGACAGATACGCAGTATTTT.